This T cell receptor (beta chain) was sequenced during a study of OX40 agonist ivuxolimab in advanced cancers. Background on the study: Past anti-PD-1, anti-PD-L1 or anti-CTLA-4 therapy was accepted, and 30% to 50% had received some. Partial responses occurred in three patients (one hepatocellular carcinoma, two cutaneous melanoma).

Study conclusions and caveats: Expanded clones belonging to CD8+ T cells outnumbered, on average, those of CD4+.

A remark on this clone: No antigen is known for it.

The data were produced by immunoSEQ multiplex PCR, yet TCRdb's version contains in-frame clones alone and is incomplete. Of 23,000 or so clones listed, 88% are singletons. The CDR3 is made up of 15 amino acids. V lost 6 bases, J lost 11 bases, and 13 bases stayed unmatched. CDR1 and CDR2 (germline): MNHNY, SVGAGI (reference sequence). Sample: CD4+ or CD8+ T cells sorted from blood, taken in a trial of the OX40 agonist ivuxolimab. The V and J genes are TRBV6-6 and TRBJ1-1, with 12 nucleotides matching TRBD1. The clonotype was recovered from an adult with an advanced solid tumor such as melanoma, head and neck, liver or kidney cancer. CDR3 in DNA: TGTGCCAGCAGCTCACATACCGGGACAGGGGGCGACGCTTTCTTT. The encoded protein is CASSSHTGTGGDAFF.